The 24 T cell receptor beta chains presented below share a single source sample, sequenced in a study of T cell repertoires in cytomegalovirus infection. TCRdb re-called the reads through MiXCR, storing one row per CDR3 protein. This table has 85,000 to 130,000 distinct CDR3 sequences, about 25% appearing once. Sequencing was done on a sample of CD8+ T cells from PBMCs. These receptors were collected from a human donor in good health (CMV status not recorded). Some clones in this sample may be carry-over from other donors' samples.

The table lists this clonotype with a count of one. The chain joins TRBV2 to TRBJ1-2; D gene unclear. V was shortened by 0 bases and J by 0 bases, with 8 bases between the two germline ends. This CDR3 is 15 amino acids long. CDR1 is SNHLY and CDR2 is FYNNEI in the germline V gene. The CDR3 region is CASSEAPGANYGYTF. In DNA form, the CDR3 reads TGTGCCAGCAGTGAAGCGCCTGGGGCTAACTATGGCTACACCTTC.

This clonotype was detected ten times or more. The genes are TRBV7-2 and TRBJ1-2; no firm D call. Germline CDR1 and CDR2: SGHTA and FQGNSA. The CDR3 covers 12 residues. V was pared by 5 bases and J by 7 bases, with 11 bases between. The CDR3 is CASSESGAGYTF. The CDR3 DNA follows: TGTGCCAGCAGCGAGTCAGGTGCTGGCTACACCTTC.

The chain employs TRBV28 and TRBJ1-1, with D perhaps matching TRBD1 (5 bases). V was pared by 6 bases and J by 8 bases, with 10 bases between. This CDR3 region has 11 residues. CDR1 is MDHEN, CDR2 SYDVKM, per germline. The CDR3 DNA is TGTGCCAGCAGGACAGTCACCGAAGCTTTCTTT. Translated, it gives CASRTVTEAFF.

The chain recombines TRBV28 with TRBJ1-5, with TRBD1 as a possible D gene (5 bases). The V gene lost 5 bases and the J gene lost 7 bases, with 15 bases spanning the gap. CDR1 and CDR2 (germline): MDHEN, SYDVKM. The CDR3 spans 14 residues. The CDR3 region is CASSPRARGQPQHF. The DNA of the CDR3 is TGTGCCAGCAGTCCCCGGGCTCGGGGCCAGCCCCAGCATTTT.

Regarding this clonotype: A much larger clonotype is one base distant, so this may be a read error. The chain links TRBV28 to TRBJ2-5; D tentatively reads TRBD1 or TRBD2 (5 bases each). This CDR3 contains 16 residues. The germline V gene encodes CDR1 MDHEN and CDR2 SYDVKM. V was pared by 1 base and J by 4 bases, with 16 bases between. The CDR3 DNA sequence: TGTGCCAGCAGTTTATTGGGGCTAGTGGGGACAGAGACCCAGTACTTC. Its protein is CASSLLGLVGTETQYF.

This clonotype has just a few counts. The rearrangement joins TRBV12-3 or TRBV12-4 to TRBJ2-7; D gene ambiguous. This CDR3 has 13 residues. V gave up 7 bases and J gave up 8 bases, with 18 bases separating them. The CDR3 nucleotides are TGTGCCAGCACCATCCTCATGGGCTTGAAGCAGTACTTC. It specifies CASTILMGLKQYF.

This clonotype was seen repeatedly, ten times or more. The CDR3 nucleotides are TGTGCCAGCAGTCTCGCCCTGCGGGACAAGGATGGCTACACCTTC. Protein sequence: CASSLALRDKDGYTF. This rearrangement joins TRBV28 to TRBJ1-2; D is perhaps TRBD1 (6 bases). Germline loops: CDR1 MDHEN, CDR2 SYDVKM. The CDR3 sequence is 15 residues long. The V gene lost 5 bases and the J gene lost 6 bases, with 19 bases spanning the gap.

J is TRBJ2-1 and V is TRBV28; 7 bases are a match to TRBD1. This CDR3 has 14 amino acids. The ends lost 5 bases at V and 2 bases at J; junction bases unmatched: 3. Germline values: CDR1 MDHEN, CDR2 SYDVKM. CDR3 residues: CASSAGTAYNEQFF. CDR3 nucleotides: TGTGCCAGCAGTGCCGGGACAGCCTACAATGAGCAGTTCTTC. The variable domain in full, with the rest retrieved from reference TRBV28 and TRBJ2-1, is DVKVTQSSRYLVKRTGEKVFLECVQDMDHENMFWYRQDPGLGLRLIYFSYDVKMKEKGDIPEGYSVSREKKERFSLILESASTNQTSMYLCASSAGTAYNEQFFGPGTRLTVL.

The rearrangement joins TRBV6-2 or TRBV6-3 to TRBJ2-1; D is undetermined. V was clipped by 2 bases and J by 4 bases, with 6 bases between them. The germline V gene has CDR1 MNHEY and CDR2 SVGEGT. The CDR3 is 13 residues long. The CDR3 is CASSYDTYNEQFF. The CDR3, as DNA: TGTGCCAGCAGTTACGACACTTACAATGAGCAGTTCTTC.

The chain has TRBV7-9 and TRBJ2-5; 13 bases match TRBD2. The CDR3 length is 16 residues. CDR1 and CDR2 from the germline V gene are SEHNR and FQNEAQ (reference sequence). Trimming took 5 bases from V and 1 from J; bases not matched to a gene: 4. CDR3 nucleotides: TGTGCCAGCAGCCCCGGGACTAGCGGGGTCCAAGAGACCCAGTACTTC. Protein product: CASSPGTSGVQETQYF. Variable domain in full (rest from reference TRBV7-9 and TRBJ2-5): DTGVSQNPRHKITKRGQNVTFRCDPISEHNRLYWYRQTLGQGPEFLTYFQNEAQLEKSRLLSDRFSAERPKGSFSTLEIQRTEQGDSAMYLCASSPGTSGVQETQYFGPGTRLLVL.

This clonotype was counted ten times or more. The rearrangement uses TRBV7-2 and TRBJ2-3; TRBD1 or TRBD2 may be the D gene (5 bases each). V gave up 5 bases and J gave up 1 base, with 13 bases separating them. The CDR3 runs 15 residues. CDR1 is SGHTA, CDR2 FQGNSA, per germline. CDR3 protein: CASSIIRDRTDTQYF. DNA for the CDR3: TGTGCCAGCAGCATAATCCGGGACCGCACAGATACGCAGTATTTT.

This chain joins TRBV11-3 and TRBJ1-6; TRBD1 matches 9 bases. The CDR3 sequence is 16 residues long. V dropped 5 bases and J dropped 6; count of bases not matched to a gene: 8. The germline CDR1 and CDR2 sequences are SGHNT and YENEEA. Here the CDR3 DNA reads TGTGCCAGCAGCCCGCGACAGGGGGATCGTAATTCACCCCTCCACTTT. This sequence encodes CASSPRQGDRNSPLHF.

The rearrangement links TRBV20-1 to TRBJ2-5, with D maybe TRBD1 (8 bases). Germline V CDR1 and CDR2: DFQATT, SNEGSKA (reference sequence). This CDR3 has 16 residues. Trimming took 0 bases from V and 4 from J, leaving 18 bases between them. The CDR3 is CSARDGPGGGGETQYF. The CDR3 DNA reads as TGCAGTGCTAGAGATGGCCCAGGGGGCGGGGGAGAGACCCAGTACTTC.

This sequence joins TRBV30 and TRBJ2-1, with a possible D match to TRBD1 (6 bases). CDR1 is GTSNPN, CDR2 SVGIG, per germline (reference sequence). Between the trimmed V and J ends, which lost 3 bases and 1 base, there was a span of 16 bases. This CDR3 is built from 16 residues. CDR3 sequence: CAWSWLGGTSYNEQFF. The CDR3 coding sequence is TGTGCCTGGAGCTGGCTAGGGGGAACATCCTACAATGAGCAGTTCTTC.

This clonotype has only a few counts. The rearrangement links TRBV29-1 to TRBJ2-7; D is possibly TRBD1 (5 bases). Germline V gene sequence: CDR1 SQVTM, CDR2 ANQGSEA. The CDR3 extends over 13 amino acids. Trimming shortened V by 2 bases and J by 3 bases, and 11 bases separated the two germline ends. The CDR3 sequence is CSVEKGQGYEQYF. For the CDR3, the DNA is TGCAGCGTTGAAAAAGGCCAGGGCTACGAGCAGTACTTC.

This clonotype was seen repeatedly, ten times or more. The chain links TRBV7-2 to TRBJ2-7, with 8 bases fitting TRBD2. Losses at the gene ends were 5 bases for V and 1 base for J; bases not matched to a gene: 4. This CDR3 is 14 amino acids long. Germline CDR1 reads SGHTA; CDR2 reads FQGNSA. The CDR3: CASSALAASYEQYF. DNA for the CDR3: TGTGCCAGCAGCGCACTAGCGGCATCCTACGAGCAGTACTTC.

The chain employs TRBV12-3 or TRBV12-4 and TRBJ2-5, with 7 nucleotides matching TRBD1. The CDR3 has 17 residues. V was clipped by 1 base and J by 1 base; unmatched bases: 9. CDR3 sequence (DNA): TGTGCCAGCAGTTTAGTTTACAGGGGCCCTATCCAAGAGACCCAGTACTTC. This encodes CASSLVYRGPIQETQYF.

This clonotype was observed a few times. The genes are TRBV20-1 and TRBJ2-5; 9 bases agree with TRBD1. J was trimmed by 3 bases and V by 3 bases; bases with no gene match: 2. This CDR3 has 13 residues. Germline V lookup: CDR1 DFQATT, CDR2 SNEGSKA (reference sequence). The CDR3 nucleotides are TGCAGTGCTAGGCGGACAGGGGAAGAGACCCAGTACTTC. Translated, it gives CSARRTGEETQYF.

This clonotype was seen a few times. This sequence joins TRBV7-2 and TRBJ2-1, with 11 bases identical to TRBD2. CDR3 length equals 18 residues. Germline CDR1 and CDR2: SGHTA and FQGNSA. Unmatched junction bases numbered 9, after V lost 1 base and J lost 4 bases. The DNA for the CDR3 is TGTGCCAGCAGCTTAGAGTCTGGGGGACTAGCGGTGTACAATGAGCAGTTCTTC. Its translation is CASSLESGGLAVYNEQFF. Full variable domain (missing parts from reference TRBV7-2 and TRBJ2-1): GAGVSQSPSNKVTEKGKDVELRCDPISGHTALYWYRQSLGQGLEFLIYFQGNSAPDKSGLPSDRFSAERTGGSVSTLTIQRTQQEDSAVYLCASSLESGGLAVYNEQFFGPGTRLTVL.

This sequence joins TRBV28 and TRBJ2-7; the match to TRBD2 covers 15 bases. CDR3 length equals 18 residues. Looked up from germline, CDR1 is MDHEN and CDR2 is SYDVKM. Trimming at V came to 4 bases and at J to 5 bases, leaving 12 bases not matched to a gene. CDR3 sequence reads: CASSYGLAGGPITDEQYF. The CDR3 DNA reads TGTGCCAGCAGTTACGGACTAGCGGGGGGGCCTATAACTGACGAGCAGTACTTC.

This CDR3 reads CASRRHTSNNEQFF. The CDR3 DNA follows: TGTGCCAGCAGACGCCATACTAGCAACAATGAGCAGTTCTTC. This sequence joins TRBV27 and TRBJ2-1; TRBD2 is a possible D gene (6 bases). The CDR3 has 14 amino acids. Deletions cut 6 bases from V and 5 bases from J, with 14 bases between. Germline V gives CDR1 MNHEY, CDR2 SMNVEV (reference sequence).

This clonotype has ten or more counts. The rearrangement joins TRBV7-8 to TRBJ2-1; D may match TRBD1 or TRBD2 (6 bases each). The CDR3 contains 15 residues. CDR1 is SGHVS, CDR2 FQNEAQ, per germline. Trimming shortened V by 1 base and J by 8 bases, and 15 bases separated the two germline ends. The CDR3 DNA is TGTGCCAGCAGCTTAGACGGGGGCGGGTTGGATGAGCAGTTCTTC. Its protein product is CASSLDGGGLDEQFF.

This clonotype has at least ten counts. This rearrangement joins TRBV7-9 to TRBJ2-3, with 9 nucleotides matching TRBD2. Germline V CDR1 and CDR2: SEHNR, FQNEAQ (reference sequence). This CDR3 has 16 residues. With V trimmed by 3 bases and J by 3 bases, 7 bases remained unmatched. CDR3 nucleotide sequence: TGTGCCAGCAGCTTTGGCCTAGCGGGGATTACAGATACGCAGTATTTT. It encodes CASSFGLAGITDTQYF.

The chain carries TRBV4-2 and TRBJ2-1; D unclear. Trimming removed 1 base at V and 5 bases at J, with 9 bases between. This CDR3 spans 14 amino acids. Germline assignment: CDR1 LGHNA and CDR2 YNFKEQ. The CDR3 here is CASSQGGFNNEQFF. The CDR3 DNA follows: TGTGCCAGCAGCCAAGGGGGATTCAACAATGAGCAGTTCTTC.